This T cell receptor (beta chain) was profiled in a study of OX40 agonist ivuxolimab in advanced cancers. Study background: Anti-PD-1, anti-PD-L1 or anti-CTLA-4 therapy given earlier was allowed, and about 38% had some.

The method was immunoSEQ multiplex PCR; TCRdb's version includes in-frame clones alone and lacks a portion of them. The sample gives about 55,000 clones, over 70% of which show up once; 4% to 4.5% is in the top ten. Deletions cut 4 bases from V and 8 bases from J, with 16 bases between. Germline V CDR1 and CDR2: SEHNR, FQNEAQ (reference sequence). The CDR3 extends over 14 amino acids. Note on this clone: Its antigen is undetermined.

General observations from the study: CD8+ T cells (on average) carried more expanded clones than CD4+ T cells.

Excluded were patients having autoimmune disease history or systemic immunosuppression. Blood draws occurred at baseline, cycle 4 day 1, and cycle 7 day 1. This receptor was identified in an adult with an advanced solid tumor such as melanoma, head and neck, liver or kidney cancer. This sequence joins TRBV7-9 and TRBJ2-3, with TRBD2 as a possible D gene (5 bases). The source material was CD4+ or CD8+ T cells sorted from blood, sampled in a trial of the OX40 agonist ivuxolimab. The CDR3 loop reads CASSSGGPRGTQYF. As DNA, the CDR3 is TGTGCCAGCAGCTCCGGAGGCCCCCGAGGTACGCAGTATTTT.